This entry lists 12 T cell receptor beta chains sequenced from one sample in a study of naive and memory T cell subsets. Four PCR rounds used nested alpha and beta constant region primers plus the SP2 primer. TCRdb fed the 5' RACE reads into MiXCR, producing one record per CDR3 protein. The data contain approximately 30,000 distinct CDR3 sequences, 16% of them singletons. An oligonucleotide containing a UMI was ligated to the 3' end of TCR cDNA. These receptors were taken from a female donor in good health.

The CDR3 DNA reads as TGTGCCACCAGTGGGGACCGAGGGGGGGATGAGCAGTTCTTC. Its protein is CATSGDRGGDEQFF. The chain has TRBV24-1 and TRBJ2-1; D is perhaps TRBD2 (7 bases). V was clipped by 5 bases and J by 8 bases, with 15 bases between them. In germline, CDR1 is KGHDR, CDR2 SFDVKD. The CDR3 totals 14 residues.

This clonotype was counted many times. At one end, the junction sequence differs from germline, possibly due to a read error. The chain links TRBV19 to TRBJ1-2; 9 bases map to TRBD1. The CDR3 sequence is 14 residues long. Germline lookup yields CDR1 LNHDA and CDR2 SQIVND (reference sequence). In nucleotides, the CDR3 is TGTGCCAGCCATTACGGGACAGGGTGGTATGGCGACACCTTC. Its translation: CASHYGTGWYGDTF. Full variable domain (remainder filled in from reference TRBV19 and TRBJ1-2): DGGITQSPKYLFRKEGQNVTLSCEQNLNHDAMYWYRQDPGQGLRLIYYSQIVNDFQKGDIAEGYSVSREKKESFPLTVTSAQKNPTAFYLCASHYGTGWYGDTFGSGTRLTVV.

The J gene is TRBJ2-3, the V gene TRBV6-4, with 9 bases fitting TRBD1. V dropped 8 bases and J dropped 4; count of bases not matched to a gene: 4. Germline lookup yields CDR1 MRHNA and CDR2 SNTAGT. The CDR3 has 13 amino acids. CDR3 region: CASGGQGADTQYF. The CDR3 DNA follows: TGTGCCAGCGGGGGACAGGGTGCAGATACGCAGTATTTT.

This clonotype was observed many times. The chain has TRBV19 and TRBJ2-3, with D perhaps TRBD2 (5 bases). The length of the CDR3 is 17 residues. The V end lost 3 bases, the J end lost 0 bases, and 16 bases lay between the germline ends. Germline V gene lookup returns CDR1 LNHDA and CDR2 SQIVND (reference sequence). The CDR3 region has the DNA TGTGCCAGTAGTATCCGTAGGAGCGGCACTAGCACAGATACGCAGTATTTT. Protein product: CASSIRRSGTSTDTQYF.

This clonotype is labeled as medium-sized. The V and J genes are TRBV5-1 and TRBJ1-1, with D tentatively TRBD1 (5 bases). CDR1 and CDR2 from the germline V gene are SGHRS and YFSETQ. The CDR3 covers 14 residues. V was cut by 0 bases and J by 6 bases, with 12 bases left in between. CDR3 region: CASSLGQFRPEAFF. CDR3 DNA sequence: TGCGCCAGCAGCTTGGGACAGTTTCGCCCTGAAGCTTTCTTT.

The V and J genes are TRBV5-4 and TRBJ1-2; 7 nucleotides line up with TRBD1. CDR3 length: 13 amino acids. Germline V lookup: CDR1 SGHNT, CDR2 YYREEE (reference sequence). J gave up 4 bases and V 0 bases, and 0 bases lay outside the gene matches. CDR3 bases: TGTGCCAGCAGCTTGGGGGACAGCTATGGCTACACCTTC. Encoded protein: CASSLGDSYGYTF.

This clonotype occurred many times. The rearrangement links TRBV7-2 to TRBJ2-3, with D possibly matching TRBD2 (6 bases). Germline V gene data show CDR1 as SGHTA and CDR2 as FQGNSA. The CDR3 contains 16 residues. The germline V and J ends were trimmed by 2 bases and 1 base, with 13 bases remaining between them. In DNA, the CDR3 is TGTGCCAGCAGCTTACTAGCGACGTCTCGCACAGATACGCAGTATTTT. As protein: CASSLLATSRTDTQYF.

The chain carries TRBV5-1 and TRBJ2-1; 8 bases line up with TRBD1. The CDR3 is 15 amino acids. Germline values: CDR1 SGHRS, CDR2 YFSETQ. V was clipped by 5 bases and J by 8 bases; unmatched bases: 12. Written as DNA, the CDR3 is TGCGCCAGCAGGGGCGGCCAGCAGGGGGCGCATGAGCAGTTCTTC. Amino acid sequence: CASRGGQQGAHEQFF. The full variable domain, rest sourced from reference TRBV5-1 and TRBJ2-1, is KAGVTQTPRYLIKTRGQQVTLSCSPISGHRSVSWYQQTPGQGLQFLFEYFSETQRNKGNFPGRFSGRQFSNSRSEMNVSTLELGDSALYLCASRGGQQGAHEQFFGPGTRLTVL.

V gene TRBV29-1 combines with J gene TRBJ2-5; weak D call: TRBD1 (6 bases). Looked up from germline, CDR1 is SQVTM and CDR2 is ANQGSEA. The CDR3 consists of 14 residues. The V end was cut by 4 bases, the J end by 1 base, with 13 bases between. The CDR3 bases are TGCAGCGTTGCACCGGACAGAGGCCAAGAGACCCAGTACTTC. Amino acids: CSVAPDRGQETQYF.

The chain joins TRBV10-2 to TRBJ1-5, with D maybe TRBD1 (6 bases). There are 13 residues in the CDR3. Trimming shortened V by 3 bases and J by 6 bases, and 9 bases separated the two germline ends. Germline assignment: CDR1 WSHSY and CDR2 SAAADI. The CDR3 region has the DNA TGCGCCAGCAGTGAACAGGGAGGTCAGCCCCAGCATTTT. This gives the protein CASSEQGGQPQHF.

V usage is TRBV6-1 and J usage is TRBJ1-5; unclear D gene. The CDR3 sequence is 15 residues long. Germline V gene lookup returns CDR1 MNHNS and CDR2 SASEGT. Trimming left V 7 bases short and J 1 base short, with 14 bases between. This CDR3 is CASTQLGGSNQPQHF. The CDR3 DNA follows: TGTGCCAGCACCCAATTAGGAGGCAGCAATCAGCCCCAGCATTTT.

There are many counts of this clonotype. The rearrangement uses TRBV20-1 and TRBJ1-2, with 10 bases that match TRBD1. CDR1 and CDR2 from the germline V gene are DFQATT and SNEGSKA (reference sequence). The V segment lost 1 base and the J segment 9 bases; nucleotides outside the gene matches: 11. CDR3 length equals 15 residues. DNA of the CDR3: TGCAGTGCTAGAGGGGGACAGGGGCCGATAAAGAGCTACACCTTC. This sequence encodes CSARGGQGPIKSYTF.